The clone carrying this TCR beta chain was seen more than once but under ten times. Different DNA sequences within this sample yield the same CDR3. The PCR contained 60 Vbeta and 13 Jbeta primers. Data came from immunoSEQ multiplex PCR; TCRdb stores just in-frame clones and leaves some out. The sample holds fewer than 180,000 clones, 79% seen once. The V end lost 6 bases, the J end lost 0 bases, and 14 bases lay between the germline ends. CDR1 SNHLY and CDR2 FYNNEI come from the germline V gene. The CDR3 sequence is 15 residues long. The sample comes from a study of cytomegalovirus exposure and HLA in healthy donors.

Sequencing was carried out using PBMCs. The receptor was derived from a middle-aged man in good health and CMV-seropositive. The V gene is TRBV2, the J gene TRBJ1-2, with a weak D call TRBD1 (6 bases). The CDR3 protein is CASREYRAPNYGYTF. The DNA of the CDR3 is TGTGCCAGCAGGGAATACAGGGCTCCTAACTATGGCTACACCTTC.